These T cell receptor beta chains were read from a single sample in a study of PD-1 blockade in classical Hodgkin lymphoma. The protocol was immunoSEQ multiplex PCR, while the TCRdb copy is restricted to in-frame clones and leaves out a portion. Of more than 140,000 clones in the sample, approximately 81% were seen once. The starting material was peripheral blood mononuclear cells (PBMCs), obtained before the second cycle of nivolumab. The receptor source for this set is a human donor with classical Hodgkin lymphoma. CDR3s include the opening cysteine and the closing phenylalanine or tryptophan. A D gene is named only where the DNA matches it firmly. Size is omitted from some rows. Given values are once, few, many or a class for expanded clones.

d_gene	abundance	v_gene	j_gene	CDR3nt	CDR3aa
TRBD1	.	TRBV28	TRBJ1-1	TGTGCCATCTCCAGGGGGATGAACACTGAAGCTTTCTTT	CAISRGMNTEAFF
.	.	TRBV19	TRBJ2-5	TGTGCCAGCTCCAGAAAATACCAAGAGACCCAGTACTTC	CASSRKYQETQYF
TRBD1	.	TRBV7-9	TRBJ1-2	TGTGCCAGCAGCTTAGCGCCGGGACAGGGTGATGGCTACACCTTC	CASSLAPGQGDGYTF
TRBD1	.	TRBV10-3	TRBJ2-7	TGTGCCATCAGACGTTCAGGGGGAAAGCAGTACTTC	CAIRRSGGKQYF
.	.	TRBV18	TRBJ1-4	TGTGCCAGCTCACCCCCCGAGGGAAGGAATGAAAAACTGTTTTTT	CASSPPEGRNEKLFF
.	.	TRBV6-5	TRBJ1-5	TGTGCCAGCAGTCGGGAGTCACAGCCCCAGCATTTT	CASSRESQPQHF
TRBD2	once	TRBV5-1	TRBJ2-2	TGCGCCAGCAGCTTGAGGGCCCAGACTAGCGTGAACACCGGGGAGCTGTTTTTT	CASSLRAQTSVNTGELFF
.	.	TRBV6-5	TRBJ1-2	TGTGCCAGCAGCGGCCAGGACGGCTACACCTTC	CASSGQDGYTF
.	once	TRBV6-5	TRBJ2-6	TGTGCCAGCAGTTACCTGGAATCTGGGGCCAACGTCCTGACTTTC	CASSYLESGANVLTF
.	.	TRBV2	TRBJ1-5	TGTGCCAGCAGTGATTACATCAATCAGCCCCAGCATTTT	CASSDYINQPQHF
TRBD1	.	TRBV4-3	TRBJ2-6	TGCGCCAGCAGCCAACCCCGGGACAGGGGGTCTGGGGCCAACGTCCTGACTTTC	CASSQPRDRGSGANVLTF
.	once	TRBV11-3	TRBJ2-2	TGTGCCAGCAGCTTAGGCATCACCGGGGAGCTGTTTTTT	CASSLGITGELFF
TRBD1	.	TRBV4-2	TRBJ2-1	TGTGCCAGCAGCCAAGATGTGGGACAGGGAAGGAATGAGCAGTTCTTC	CASSQDVGQGRNEQFF
TRBD1	.	TRBV19	TRBJ1-4	TGTGCCAGTCAACCGGGACAGTCTTATGAAAAACTGTTTTTT	CASQPGQSYEKLFF
.	.	TRBV13	TRBJ1-2	TGTGCCAGCAGCTTAGGCCTGATTAACTATGGCTACACCTTC	CASSLGLINYGYTF
.	.	TRBV7-2	TRBJ1-2	TGTGCCAGCAGCTTAGATGGGGCTTCGGTTGGCTACACCTTC	CASSLDGASVGYTF
TRBD1	once	TRBV6-5	TRBJ1-1	TGTGCCAGCAGTTACTCCCCGGGACAGGGGGCTGGAGCTTTCTTT	CASSYSPGQGAGAFF
TRBD2	.	TRBV4-2	TRBJ2-5	TGTGCCAGCAGCCAGGAGACTAGCGCACAAGAGACCCAGTACTTC	CASSQETSAQETQYF